Sequencing of this TCR beta chain was carried out in a study of shared clonotypes between healthy human individuals. Across the whole study: For every donor, three CD4 naive, three CD4 memory, two CD8 naive and one CD8 memory plates were used.

The data were produced by immunoSEQ multiplex PCR, yet TCRdb's version contains in-frame clones alone and is incomplete. Among 2 million to 3 million clones listed, just over 90% were seen once. CD4+ cell separation produced CD45RA+ naive and CD45RA-negative memory subsets. This clone was seen a single time. Its specificity is not known. Overall study results and limits: Rarefaction demonstrated incomplete sorted-subset sequencing despite large depth. Only blood samples were collected, and tissue repertoires likely differ.

The germline gives CDR1 MNHEY, CDR2 SVGAGI. This CDR3 is built from 15 residues. The germline V and J ends were trimmed by 6 bases and 0 bases, with 12 bases remaining between them. This TCR was sampled from a man younger than 30 in good health. The chain joins TRBV6-5 to TRBJ1-3; tentative D call: TRBD1 (6 bases). The sequenced material came from naive CD4+ T cells sorted from blood. This sample's subset: CD45RA+ positively selected. The CDR3 reads CASSPTGNSGNTIYF. The DNA of the CDR3 is TGTGCCAGCAGCCCAACAGGGAACTCTGGAAACACCATATATTTT.